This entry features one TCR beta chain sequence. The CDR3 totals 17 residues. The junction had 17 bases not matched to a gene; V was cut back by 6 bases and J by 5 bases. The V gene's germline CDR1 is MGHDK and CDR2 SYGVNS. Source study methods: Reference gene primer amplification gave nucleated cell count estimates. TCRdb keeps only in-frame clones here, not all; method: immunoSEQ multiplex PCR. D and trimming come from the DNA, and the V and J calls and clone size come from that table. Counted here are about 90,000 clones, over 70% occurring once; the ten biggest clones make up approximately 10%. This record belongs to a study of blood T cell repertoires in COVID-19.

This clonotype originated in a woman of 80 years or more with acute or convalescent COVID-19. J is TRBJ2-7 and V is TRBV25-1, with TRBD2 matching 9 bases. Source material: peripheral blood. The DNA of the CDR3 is TGTGCCAGCAGGCCCGGGGGACTAGCCAAGAGGGGGGACGAGCAGTACTTC. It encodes CASRPGGLAKRGDEQYF.